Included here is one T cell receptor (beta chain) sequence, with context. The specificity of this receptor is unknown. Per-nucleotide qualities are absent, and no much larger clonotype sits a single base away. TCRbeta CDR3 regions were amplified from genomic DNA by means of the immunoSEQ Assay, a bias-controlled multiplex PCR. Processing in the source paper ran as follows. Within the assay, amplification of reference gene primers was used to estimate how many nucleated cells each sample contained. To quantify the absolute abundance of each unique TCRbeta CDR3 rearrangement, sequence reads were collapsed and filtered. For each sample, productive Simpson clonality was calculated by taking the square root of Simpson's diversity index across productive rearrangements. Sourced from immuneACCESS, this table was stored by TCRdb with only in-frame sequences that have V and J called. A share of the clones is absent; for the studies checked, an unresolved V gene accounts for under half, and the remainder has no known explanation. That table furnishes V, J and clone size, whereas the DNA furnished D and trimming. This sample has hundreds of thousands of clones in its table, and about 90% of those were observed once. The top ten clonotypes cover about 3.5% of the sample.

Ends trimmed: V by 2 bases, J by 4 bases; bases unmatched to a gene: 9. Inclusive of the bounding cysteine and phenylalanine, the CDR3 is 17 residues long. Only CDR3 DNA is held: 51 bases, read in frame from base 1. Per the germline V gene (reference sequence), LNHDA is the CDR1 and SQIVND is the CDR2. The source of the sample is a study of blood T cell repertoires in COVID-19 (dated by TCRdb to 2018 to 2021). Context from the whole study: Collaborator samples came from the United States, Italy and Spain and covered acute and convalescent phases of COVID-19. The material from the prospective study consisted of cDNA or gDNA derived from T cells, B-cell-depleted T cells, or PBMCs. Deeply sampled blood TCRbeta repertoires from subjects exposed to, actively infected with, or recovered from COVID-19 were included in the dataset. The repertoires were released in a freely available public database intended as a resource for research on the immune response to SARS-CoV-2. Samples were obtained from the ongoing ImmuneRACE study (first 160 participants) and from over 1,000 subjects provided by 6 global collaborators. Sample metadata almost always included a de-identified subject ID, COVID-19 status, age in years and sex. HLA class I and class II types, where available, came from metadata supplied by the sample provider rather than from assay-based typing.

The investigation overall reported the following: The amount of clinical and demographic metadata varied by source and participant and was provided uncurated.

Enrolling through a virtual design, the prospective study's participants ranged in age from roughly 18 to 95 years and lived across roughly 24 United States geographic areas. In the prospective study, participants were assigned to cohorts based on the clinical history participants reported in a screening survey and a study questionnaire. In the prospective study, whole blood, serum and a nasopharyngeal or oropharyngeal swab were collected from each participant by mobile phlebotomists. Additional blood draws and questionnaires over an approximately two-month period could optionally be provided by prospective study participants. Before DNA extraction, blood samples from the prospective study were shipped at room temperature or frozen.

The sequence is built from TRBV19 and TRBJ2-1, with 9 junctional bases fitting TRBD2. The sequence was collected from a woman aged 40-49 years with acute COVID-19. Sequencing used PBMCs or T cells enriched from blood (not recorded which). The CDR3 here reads CASSIRISGSSYNEQFF. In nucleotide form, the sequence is TGTGCCAGTAGTATAAGGATTAGCGGGAGTTCGTACAATGAGCAGTTCTTC.